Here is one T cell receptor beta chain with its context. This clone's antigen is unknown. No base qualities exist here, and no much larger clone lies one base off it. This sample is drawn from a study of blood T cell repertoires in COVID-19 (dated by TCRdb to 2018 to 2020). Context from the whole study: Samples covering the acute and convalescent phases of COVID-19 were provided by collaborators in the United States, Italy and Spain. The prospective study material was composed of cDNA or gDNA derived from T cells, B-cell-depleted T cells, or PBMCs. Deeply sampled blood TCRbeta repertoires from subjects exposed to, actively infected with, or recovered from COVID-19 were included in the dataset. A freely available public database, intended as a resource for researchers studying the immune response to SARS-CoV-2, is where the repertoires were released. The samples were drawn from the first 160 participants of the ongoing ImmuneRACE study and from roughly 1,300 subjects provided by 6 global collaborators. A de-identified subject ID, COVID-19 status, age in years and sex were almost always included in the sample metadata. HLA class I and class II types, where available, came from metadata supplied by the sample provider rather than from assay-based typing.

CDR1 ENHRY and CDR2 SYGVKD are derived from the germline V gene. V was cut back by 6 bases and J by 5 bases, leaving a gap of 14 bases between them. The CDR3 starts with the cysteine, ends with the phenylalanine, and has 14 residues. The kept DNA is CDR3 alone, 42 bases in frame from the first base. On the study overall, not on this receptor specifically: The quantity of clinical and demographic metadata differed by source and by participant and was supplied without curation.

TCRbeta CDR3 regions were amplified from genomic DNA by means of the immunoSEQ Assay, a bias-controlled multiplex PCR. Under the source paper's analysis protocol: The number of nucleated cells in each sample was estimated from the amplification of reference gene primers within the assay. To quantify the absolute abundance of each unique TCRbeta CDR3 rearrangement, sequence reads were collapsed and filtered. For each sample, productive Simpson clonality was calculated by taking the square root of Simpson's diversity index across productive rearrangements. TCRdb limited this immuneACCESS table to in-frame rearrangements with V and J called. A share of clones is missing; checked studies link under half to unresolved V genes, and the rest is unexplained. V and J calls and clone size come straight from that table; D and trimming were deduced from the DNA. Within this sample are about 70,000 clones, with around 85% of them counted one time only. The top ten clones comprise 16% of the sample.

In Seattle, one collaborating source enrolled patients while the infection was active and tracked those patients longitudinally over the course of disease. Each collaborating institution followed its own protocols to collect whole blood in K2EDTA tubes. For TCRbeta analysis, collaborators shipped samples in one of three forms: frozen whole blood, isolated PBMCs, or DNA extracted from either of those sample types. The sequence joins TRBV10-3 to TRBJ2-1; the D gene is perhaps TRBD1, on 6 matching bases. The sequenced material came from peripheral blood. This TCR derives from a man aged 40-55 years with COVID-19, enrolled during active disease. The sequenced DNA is TGTGCCATCAGCAACCGGGACAAGGACAATGAGCAGTTCTTC. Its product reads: CAISNRDKDNEQFF.